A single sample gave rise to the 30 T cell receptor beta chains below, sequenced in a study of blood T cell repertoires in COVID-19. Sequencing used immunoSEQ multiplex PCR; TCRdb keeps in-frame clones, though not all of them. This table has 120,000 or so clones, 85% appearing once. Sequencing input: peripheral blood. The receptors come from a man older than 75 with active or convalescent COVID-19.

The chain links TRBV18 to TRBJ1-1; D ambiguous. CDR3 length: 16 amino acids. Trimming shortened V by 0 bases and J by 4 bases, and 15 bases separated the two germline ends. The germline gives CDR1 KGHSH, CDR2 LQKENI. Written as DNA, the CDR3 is TGTGCCAGCTCACCACCTCCGGCATCGGAGGGCACTGAAGCTTTCTTT. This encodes CASSPPPASEGTEAFF.

The CDR3 DNA is TGTGCCAGCAGCCAACCCCCTCGAGTCTACGAGCAGTACTTC. Its protein product is CASSQPPRVYEQYF. The chain combines TRBV3-1 (or the pseudogene TRBV3-2) with TRBJ2-7; D call uncertain. Germline V gene sequence: CDR1 LGHDT, CDR2 YNNKEL (reference sequence). With 2 bases removed from V and 3 bases from J, the gap between germline ends came to 11 bases. The CDR3 covers 14 residues.

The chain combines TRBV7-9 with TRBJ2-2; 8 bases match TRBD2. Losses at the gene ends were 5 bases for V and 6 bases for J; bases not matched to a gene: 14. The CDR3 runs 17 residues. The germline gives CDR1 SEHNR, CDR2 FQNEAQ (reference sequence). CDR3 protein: CASSPGAPGGLAGELFF. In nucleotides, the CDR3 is TGTGCCAGCAGCCCCGGGGCCCCGGGGGGGCTCGCCGGGGAGCTGTTTTTT. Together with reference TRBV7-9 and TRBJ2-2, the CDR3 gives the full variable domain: DTGVSQNPRHKITKRGQNVTFRCDPISEHNRLYWYRQTLGQGPEFLTYFQNEAQLEKSRLLSDRFSAERPKGSFSTLEIQRTEQGDSAMYLCASSPGAPGGLAGELFFGEGSRLTVL.

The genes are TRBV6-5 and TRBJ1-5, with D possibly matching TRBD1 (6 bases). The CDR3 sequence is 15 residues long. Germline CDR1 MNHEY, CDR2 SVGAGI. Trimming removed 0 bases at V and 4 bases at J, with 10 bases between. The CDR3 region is CASSYSRTANQPQHF. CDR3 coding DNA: TGTGCCAGCAGTTACTCAAGGACAGCTAATCAGCCCCAGCATTTT.

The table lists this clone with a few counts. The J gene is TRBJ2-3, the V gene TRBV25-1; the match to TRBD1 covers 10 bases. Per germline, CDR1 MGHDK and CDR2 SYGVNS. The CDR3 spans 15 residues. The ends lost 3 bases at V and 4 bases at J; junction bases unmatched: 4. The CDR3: CASSDADRGADTQYF. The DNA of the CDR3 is TGTGCCAGCAGTGATGCGGACAGGGGGGCAGATACGCAGTATTTT.

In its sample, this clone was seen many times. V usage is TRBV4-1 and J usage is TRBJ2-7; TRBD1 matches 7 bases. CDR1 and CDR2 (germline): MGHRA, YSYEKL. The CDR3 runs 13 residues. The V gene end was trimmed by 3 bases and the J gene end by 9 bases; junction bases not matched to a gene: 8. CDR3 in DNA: TGCGCCAGCAGCCAGAGGGAAGACAGGGTGCAGTACTTC. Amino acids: CASSQREDRVQYF.

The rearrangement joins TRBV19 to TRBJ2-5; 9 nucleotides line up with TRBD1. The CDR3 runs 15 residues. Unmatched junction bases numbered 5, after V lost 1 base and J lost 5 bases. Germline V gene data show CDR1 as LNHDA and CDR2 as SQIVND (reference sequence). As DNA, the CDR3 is TGTGCCAGTAGTATAGGCGGACAGGGGAGGGAGACCCAGTACTTC. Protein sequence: CASSIGGQGRETQYF.

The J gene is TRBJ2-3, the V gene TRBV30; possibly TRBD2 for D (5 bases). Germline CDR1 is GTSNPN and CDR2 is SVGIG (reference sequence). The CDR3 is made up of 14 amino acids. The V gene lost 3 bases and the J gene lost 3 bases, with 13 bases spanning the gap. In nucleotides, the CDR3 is TGTGCCTGGAGGTTGGCGGGTGAGACAGATACGCAGTATTTT. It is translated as CAWRLAGETDTQYF.

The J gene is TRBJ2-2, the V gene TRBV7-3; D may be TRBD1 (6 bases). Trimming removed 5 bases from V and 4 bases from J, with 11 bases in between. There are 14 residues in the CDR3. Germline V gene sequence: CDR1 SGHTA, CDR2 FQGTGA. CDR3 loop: CASSEQGITGELFF. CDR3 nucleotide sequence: TGTGCCAGCAGCGAACAGGGTATCACCGGGGAGCTGTTTTTT.

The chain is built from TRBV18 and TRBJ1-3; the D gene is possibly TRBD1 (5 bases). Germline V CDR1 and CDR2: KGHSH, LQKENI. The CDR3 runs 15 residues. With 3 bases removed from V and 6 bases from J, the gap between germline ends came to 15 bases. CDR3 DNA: TGTGCCAGCTCACCGGCTGGGGCCATTGAAAACACCATATATTTT. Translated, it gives CASSPAGAIENTIYF.

DNA for the CDR3: TGCGCCAGCAGCTCCGCGGGACAGGGGGCTTACAATGAGCAGTTCTTC. It codes for CASSSAGQGAYNEQFF. The rearrangement joins TRBV5-1 to TRBJ2-1; 12 bases line up with TRBD1. The germline gives CDR1 SGHRS, CDR2 YFSETQ. V shed 3 bases, J shed 4 bases, and the junction held 5 bases outside the gene matches. There are 16 residues in the CDR3. The full variable domain, with the rest looked up from reference TRBV5-1 and TRBJ2-1, is KAGVTQTPRYLIKTRGQQVTLSCSPISGHRSVSWYQQTPGQGLQFLFEYFSETQRNKGNFPGRFSGRQFSNSRSEMNVSTLELGDSALYLCASSSAGQGAYNEQFFGPGTRLTVL.

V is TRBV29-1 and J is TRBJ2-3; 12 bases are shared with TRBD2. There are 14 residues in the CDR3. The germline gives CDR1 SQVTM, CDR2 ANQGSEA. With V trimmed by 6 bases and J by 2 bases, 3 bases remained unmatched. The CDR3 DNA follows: TGCAGCGTGTCTAGCGGGAGGGACACAGATACGCAGTATTTT. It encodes CSVSSGRDTDTQYF.

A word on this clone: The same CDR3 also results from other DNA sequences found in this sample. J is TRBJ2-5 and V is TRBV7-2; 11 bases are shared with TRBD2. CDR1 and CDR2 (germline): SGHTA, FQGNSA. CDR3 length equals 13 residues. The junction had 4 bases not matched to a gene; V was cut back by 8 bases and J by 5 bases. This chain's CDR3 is CASLGLAGETQYF. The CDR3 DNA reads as TGTGCCAGCTTAGGACTAGCGGGTGAGACCCAGTACTTC.

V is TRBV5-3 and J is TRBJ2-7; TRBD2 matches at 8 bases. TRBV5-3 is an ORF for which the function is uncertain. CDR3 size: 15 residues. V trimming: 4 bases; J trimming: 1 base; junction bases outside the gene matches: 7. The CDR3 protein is CARSGGLEMSYEQYF. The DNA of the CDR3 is TGTGCCAGAAGCGGGGGACTAGAGATGTCCTACGAGCAGTACTTC.

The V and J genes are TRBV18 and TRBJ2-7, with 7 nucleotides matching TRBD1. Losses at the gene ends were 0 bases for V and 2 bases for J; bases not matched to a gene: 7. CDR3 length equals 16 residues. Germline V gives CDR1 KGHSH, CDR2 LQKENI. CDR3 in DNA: TGTGCCAGCTCACCACCGAGGGGGCAGGGGCCCTACGAGCAGTACTTC. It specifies CASSPPRGQGPYEQYF.

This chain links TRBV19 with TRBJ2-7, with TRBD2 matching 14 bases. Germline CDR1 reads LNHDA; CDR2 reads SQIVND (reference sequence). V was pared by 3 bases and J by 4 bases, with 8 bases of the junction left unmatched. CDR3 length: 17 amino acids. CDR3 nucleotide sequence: TGTGCCAGTAGTATTGGGGGACTAGCGGGAGACATGTACGAGCAGTACTTC. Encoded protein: CASSIGGLAGDMYEQYF.

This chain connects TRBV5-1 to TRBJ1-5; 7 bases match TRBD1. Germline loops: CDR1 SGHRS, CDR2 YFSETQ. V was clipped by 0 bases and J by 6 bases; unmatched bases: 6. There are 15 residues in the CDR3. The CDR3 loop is CASSLAGTEFQPQHF. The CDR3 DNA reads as TGCGCCAGCAGCTTGGCTGGGACAGAATTTCAGCCCCAGCATTTT.

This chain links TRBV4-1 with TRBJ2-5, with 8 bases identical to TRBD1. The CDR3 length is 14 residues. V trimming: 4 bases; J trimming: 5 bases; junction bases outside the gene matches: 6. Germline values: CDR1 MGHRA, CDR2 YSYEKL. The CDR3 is CASSLTTGEETQYF. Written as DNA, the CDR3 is TGCGCCAGCAGCCTTACGACAGGGGAGGAGACCCAGTACTTC.

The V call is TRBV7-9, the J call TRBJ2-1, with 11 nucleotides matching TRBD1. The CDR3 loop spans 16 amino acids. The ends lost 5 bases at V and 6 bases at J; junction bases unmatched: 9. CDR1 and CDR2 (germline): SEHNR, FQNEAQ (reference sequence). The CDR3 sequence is CASSRTGTGGFNEQFF. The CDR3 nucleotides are TGTGCCAGCAGCCGAACCGGGACAGGGGGGTTCAATGAGCAGTTCTTC.

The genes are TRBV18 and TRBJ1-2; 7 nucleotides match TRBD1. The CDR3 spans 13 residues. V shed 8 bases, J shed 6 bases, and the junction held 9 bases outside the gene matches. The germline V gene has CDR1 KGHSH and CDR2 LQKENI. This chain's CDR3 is CASARQGQDGYTF. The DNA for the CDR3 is TGTGCCAGCGCGCGACAGGGTCAAGATGGCTACACCTTC.

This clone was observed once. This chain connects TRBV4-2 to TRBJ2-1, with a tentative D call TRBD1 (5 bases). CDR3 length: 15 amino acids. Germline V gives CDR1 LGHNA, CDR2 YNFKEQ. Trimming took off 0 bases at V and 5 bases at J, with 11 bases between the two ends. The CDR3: CASSQEGLVHNEQFF. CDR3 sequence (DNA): TGTGCCAGCAGCCAAGAGGGGCTAGTGCACAATGAGCAGTTCTTC.

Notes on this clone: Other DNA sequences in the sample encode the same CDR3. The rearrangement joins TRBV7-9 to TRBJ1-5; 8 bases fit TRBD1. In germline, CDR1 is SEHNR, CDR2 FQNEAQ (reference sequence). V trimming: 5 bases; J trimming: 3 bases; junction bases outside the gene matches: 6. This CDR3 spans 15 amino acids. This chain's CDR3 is CASSPGQGNNQPQHF. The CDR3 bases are TGTGCCAGCAGCCCCGGACAGGGAAACAATCAGCCCCAGCATTTT.

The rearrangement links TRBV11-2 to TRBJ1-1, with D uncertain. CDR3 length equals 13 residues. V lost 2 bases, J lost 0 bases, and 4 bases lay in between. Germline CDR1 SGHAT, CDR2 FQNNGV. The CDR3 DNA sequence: TGTGCCAGCAGCTTAAGCTTGAACACTGAAGCTTTCTTT. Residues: CASSLSLNTEAFF.

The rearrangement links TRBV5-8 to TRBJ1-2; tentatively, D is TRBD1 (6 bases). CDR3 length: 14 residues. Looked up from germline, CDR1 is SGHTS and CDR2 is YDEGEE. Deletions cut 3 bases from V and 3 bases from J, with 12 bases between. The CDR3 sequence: CASSSDRQYYGYTF. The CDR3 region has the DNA TGTGCCAGCAGCTCGGACAGACAATACTATGGCTACACCTTC.

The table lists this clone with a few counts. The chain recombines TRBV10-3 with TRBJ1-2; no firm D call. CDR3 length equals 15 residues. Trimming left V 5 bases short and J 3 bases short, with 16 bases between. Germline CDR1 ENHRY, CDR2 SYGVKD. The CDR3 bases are TGTGCCATCAGTCCCCGGTTTAGTAACGACTATGGCTACACCTTC. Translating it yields CAISPRFSNDYGYTF.

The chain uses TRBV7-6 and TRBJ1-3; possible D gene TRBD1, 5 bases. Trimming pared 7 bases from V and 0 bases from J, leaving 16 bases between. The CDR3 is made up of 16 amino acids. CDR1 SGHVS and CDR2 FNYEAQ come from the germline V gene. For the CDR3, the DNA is TGTGCCAGCACTTCGACGGCGGGGGGCTCTGGAAACACCATATATTTT. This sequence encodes CASTSTAGGSGNTIYF.

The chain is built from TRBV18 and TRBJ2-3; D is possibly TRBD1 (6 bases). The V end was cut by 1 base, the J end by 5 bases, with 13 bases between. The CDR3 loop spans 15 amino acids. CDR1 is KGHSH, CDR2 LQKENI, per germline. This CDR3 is CASSPRGGEGDTQYF. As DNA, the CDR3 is TGTGCCAGCTCACCACGAGGGGGAGAGGGAGATACGCAGTATTTT.

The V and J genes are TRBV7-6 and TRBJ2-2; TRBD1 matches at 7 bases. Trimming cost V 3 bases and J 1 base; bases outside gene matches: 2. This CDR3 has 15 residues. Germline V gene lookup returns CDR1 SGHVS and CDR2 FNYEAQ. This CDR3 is CASSLRTGNTGELFF. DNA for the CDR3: TGTGCCAGCAGCTTGAGGACAGGGAACACCGGGGAGCTGTTTTTT.

CDR3 residues: CAWTRLAADEQFF. The CDR3, as DNA: TGTGCCTGGACACGACTAGCAGCAGATGAGCAGTTCTTC. The gene calls are TRBV30 and TRBJ2-1; TRBD2 agrees at 7 bases. Germline CDR1 and CDR2: GTSNPN and SVGIG (reference sequence). The CDR3 spans 13 residues. J lost 8 bases, V lost 4 bases, and 8 bases had no gene match.

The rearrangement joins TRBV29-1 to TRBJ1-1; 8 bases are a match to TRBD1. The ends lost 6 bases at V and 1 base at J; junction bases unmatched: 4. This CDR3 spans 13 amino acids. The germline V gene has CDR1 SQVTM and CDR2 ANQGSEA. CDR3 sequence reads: CSVQQGGNTEAFF. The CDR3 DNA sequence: TGCAGCGTGCAACAGGGGGGGAACACTGAAGCTTTCTTT.